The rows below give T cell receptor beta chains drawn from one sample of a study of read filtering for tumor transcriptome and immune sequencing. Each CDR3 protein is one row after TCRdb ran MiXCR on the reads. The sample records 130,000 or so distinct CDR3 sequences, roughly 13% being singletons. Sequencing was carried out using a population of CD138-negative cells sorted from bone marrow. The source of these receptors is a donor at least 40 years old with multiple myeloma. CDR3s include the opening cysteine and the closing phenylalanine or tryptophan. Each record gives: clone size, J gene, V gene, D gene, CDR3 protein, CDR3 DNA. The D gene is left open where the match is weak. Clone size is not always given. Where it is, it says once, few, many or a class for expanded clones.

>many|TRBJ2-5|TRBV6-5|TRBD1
CASTPEIGQGFSAQETQYF
TGTGCCAGCACCCCCGAGATTGGACAGGGTTTTTCGGCACAAGAGACCCAGTACTTC
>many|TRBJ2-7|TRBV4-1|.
CASSQESGVSEQYF
TGCGCCAGCAGCCAAGAGTCAGGGGTATCCGAGCAGTACTTC
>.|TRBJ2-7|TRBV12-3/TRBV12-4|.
CASSFFHRPSYEQYF
TGTGCCAGCAGTTTCTTTCACAGGCCCTCCTACGAGCAGTACTTC
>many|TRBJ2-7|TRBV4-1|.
CASSHRDSQVGEQYF
TGCGCCAGCAGCCATAGAGACTCCCAAGTTGGGGAGCAGTACTTC
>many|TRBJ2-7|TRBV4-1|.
CASSQEAGTLYF
TGCGCCAGCAGCCAAGAGGCCGGGACCCTCTACTTC
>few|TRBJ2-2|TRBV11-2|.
CASSVPGATGELFF
TGTGCCAGCAGCGTCCCAGGGGCAACCGGGGAGCTGTTTTTT
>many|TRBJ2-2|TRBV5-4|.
CASSLEGNTGELFF
TGTGCCAGCAGCCTGGAGGGTAACACCGGGGAGCTGTTTTTT
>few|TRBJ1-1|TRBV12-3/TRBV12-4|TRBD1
CASTTGGRGLGNTEAFF
TGTGCCAGCACCACGGGGGGCAGGGGGCTTGGGAACACTGAAGCTTTCTTT
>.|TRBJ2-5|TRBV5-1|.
CASSLAIVSETQYF
TGCGCCAGCAGCTTGGCCATCGTTTCGGAGACCCAGTACTTC
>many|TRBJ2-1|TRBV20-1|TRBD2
CSATGGAGEIYNEQFF
TGCAGTGCAACGGGGGGGGCGGGAGAGATTTACAATGAGCAGTTCTTC
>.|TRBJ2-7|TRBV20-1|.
CSATGAGDEQYF
TGCAGTGCCACGGGGGCAGGGGATGAGCAGTACTTC
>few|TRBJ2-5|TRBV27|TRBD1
CASSSDRGERETQYF
TGTGCCAGCAGTTCGGACAGGGGTGAAAGGGAGACCCAGTACTTC
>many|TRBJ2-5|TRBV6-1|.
CASSETGTETQYF
TGTGCCAGCAGTGAAACAGGGACGGAGACCCAGTACTTC
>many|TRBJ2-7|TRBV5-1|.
CASSGLNRAYEQYF
TGCGCCAGCAGCGGACTGAACCGCGCCTACGAGCAGTACTTC
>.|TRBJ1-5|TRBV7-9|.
CASSRGGGQPQHF
TGTGCCAGCAGCAGAGGGGGAGGACAGCCCCAGCATTTT
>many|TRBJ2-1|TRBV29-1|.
CSVEDAVPSSYNEQFF
TGCAGCGTTGAAGATGCGGTGCCCAGCTCCTACAATGAGCAGTTCTTC
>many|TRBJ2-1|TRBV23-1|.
CASIEWGNEQFF
TGCGCCAGCATCGAGTGGGGGAATGAGCAGTTCTTC
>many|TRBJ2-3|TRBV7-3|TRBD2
CASSPRGLAEGTDTQYF
TGTGCCAGCAGCCCGCGAGGACTAGCAGAGGGCACAGATACGCAGTATTTT
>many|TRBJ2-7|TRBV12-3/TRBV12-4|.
CASSFRGYEQYF
TGTGCCAGCAGTTTTCGGGGATACGAGCAGTACTTC
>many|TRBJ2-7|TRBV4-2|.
CASSQEIGYEQYF
TGTGCCAGCAGCCAAGAAATAGGCTACGAGCAGTACTTC
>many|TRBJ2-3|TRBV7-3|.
CASSLLTREDTQYF
TGTGCCAGCAGCTTATTGACCAGGGAAGATACGCAGTATTTT
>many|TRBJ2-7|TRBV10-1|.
CASSESTDFREQYF
TGCGCCAGCAGTGAGTCGACCGATTTTCGAGAGCAGTACTTC
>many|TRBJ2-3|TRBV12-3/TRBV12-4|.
CASTRDLTDTQYF
TGTGCCAGCACACGGGACCTCACAGATACGCAGTATTTT
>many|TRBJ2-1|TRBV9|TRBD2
CASSVVGTSYNEQFF
TGTGCCAGCAGCGTAGTCGGGACTAGCTACAATGAGCAGTTCTTC
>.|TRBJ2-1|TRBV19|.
CASRQGNNEQFF
TGTGCCAGTAGGCAGGGTAACAATGAGCAGTTCTTC
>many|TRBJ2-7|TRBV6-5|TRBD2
CASSPPGLAGYEQYF
TGTGCCAGCAGCCCTCCGGGACTAGCGGGCTACGAGCAGTACTTC
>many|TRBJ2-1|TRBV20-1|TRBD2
CSARSAWREDSSSGYNEQFF
TGCAGTGCTAGATCGGCTTGGCGGGAGGATTCCTCCTCCGGGTACAATGAGCAGTTCTTC
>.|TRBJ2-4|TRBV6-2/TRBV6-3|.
CASSHYPRDDIQYF
TGTGCCAGCAGCCACTACCCAAGGGATGACATTCAGTACTTC
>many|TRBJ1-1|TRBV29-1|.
CSVLTGPRGTEAFF
TGCAGCGTTCTTACGGGTCCCCGTGGGACTGAAGCTTTCTTT
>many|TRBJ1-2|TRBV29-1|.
CSVPGGGSRDYGYTF
TGCAGCGTCCCCGGGGGGGGCAGCCGGGACTATGGCTACACCTTC
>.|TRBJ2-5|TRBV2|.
CASSEWGETQYF
TGTGCCAGCAGTGAATGGGGAGAGACCCAGTACTTC
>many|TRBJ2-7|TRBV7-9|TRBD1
CASSLGQGAAYEQYF
TGTGCCAGCAGCTTAGGGCAGGGGGCTGCCTACGAGCAGTACTTC
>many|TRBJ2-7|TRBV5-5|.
CASSLDYEQYF
TGTGCCAGCAGCTTGGACTACGAGCAGTACTTC
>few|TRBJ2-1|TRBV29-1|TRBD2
CSVVRTSGSIYNEQFF
TGCAGCGTTGTGAGGACTAGCGGGAGTATCTACAATGAGCAGTTCTTC
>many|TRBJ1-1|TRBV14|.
CASSQGGWGEMNTEAFF
TGTGCCAGCAGCCAAGGGGGGTGGGGGGAAATGAACACTGAAGCTTTCTTT
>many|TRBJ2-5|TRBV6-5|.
CASSYRLERETQYF
TGTGCCAGCAGTTATCGACTTGAAAGGGAGACCCAGTACTTC
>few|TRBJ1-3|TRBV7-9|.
CASTGTAGNTIYF
TGTGCCAGCACCGGGACGGCTGGAAACACCATATATTTT
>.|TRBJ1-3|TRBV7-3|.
CASSLTGLSGNTIYF
TGTGCCAGCAGCTTAACCGGACTCTCTGGAAACACCATATATTTT
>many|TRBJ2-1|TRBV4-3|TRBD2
CASTLGTSGSMEQFF
TGCGCCAGCACCTTAGGGACTAGCGGGAGCATGGAGCAGTTCTTC
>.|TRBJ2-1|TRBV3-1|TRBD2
CASSPGLAGGRDEQFF
TGTGCCAGCAGCCCCGGACTAGCGGGAGGTCGGGATGAGCAGTTCTTC
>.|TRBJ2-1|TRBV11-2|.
CAGSLNLGPFPWDEQFF
TGTGCCGGCAGCTTAAATCTGGGACCTTTTCCTTGGGATGAGCAGTTCTTC
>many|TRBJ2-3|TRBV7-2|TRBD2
CASSLSSLAGTDTQYF
TGTGCCAGCAGCTTGTCCTCACTAGCGGGCACAGATACGCAGTATTTT
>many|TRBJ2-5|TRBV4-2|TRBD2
CASSYQTSGQETQYF
TGTGCCAGCAGCTACCAGACTAGCGGACAAGAGACCCAGTACTTC
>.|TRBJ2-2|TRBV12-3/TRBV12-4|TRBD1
CAGGTGFSGELFF
TGTGCCGGCGGGACAGGGTTCTCCGGGGAGCTGTTTTTT
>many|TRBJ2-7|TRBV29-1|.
CSVEGDGPFGQYF
TGCAGCGTTGAAGGGGACGGACCTTTTGGGCAGTACTTC
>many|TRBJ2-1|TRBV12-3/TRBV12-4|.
CASSSRVTAGYNEQFF
TGTGCCAGCAGCTCCCGTGTGACTGCGGGGTACAATGAGCAGTTCTTC
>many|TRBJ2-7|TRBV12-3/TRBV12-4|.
CASRPDGSYEQYF
TGTGCCAGCAGGCCGGACGGTTCCTACGAGCAGTACTTC